The present TCR beta chain was sequenced within a study of T cells in tuberculosis. The data were produced by immunoSEQ multiplex PCR, yet TCRdb's version contains in-frame clones alone and is incomplete. The sample comprises some 34,000 clones, 93% of which are singletons, and roughly 6.4% rests with the top ten. The CDR3 is 15 residues long. From germline, CDR1 is MDHEN and CDR2 SYDVKM. V was shortened by 6 bases and J by 5 bases, with 19 bases between the two germline ends. This clone appeared once. The TCR comes from a donor aged 10 to 29 with latent tuberculosis or without tuberculosis infection. The chain links TRBV28 to TRBJ1-2, with a possible D match to TRBD1 (5 bases). The sample consisted of PBMCs. CDR3 bases: TGTGCCAGCAGCGCCGCAGGGAGGGAAGGTTATGGCTACACCTTC. As protein: CASSAAGREGYGYTF.